The 27 T cell receptor beta chains given below trace back to one sample, sequenced in a study of control samples from healthy donors and cancer patients. Profiling relied on immunoSEQ multiplex PCR, and the TCRdb table lists in-frame clones only, not all of them. This sample yields under 300,000 clones, of which roughly 82% are seen a single time; 13% belongs to the top ten. The specimen was PBMCs. The source of these receptors is a woman aged 60-70 years with lung cancer.

The chain joins TRBV11-2 to TRBJ1-2, with D tentatively TRBD1 (5 bases). The germline V gene encodes CDR1 SGHAT and CDR2 FQNNGV. The CDR3 has 13 amino acids. V dropped 3 bases and J dropped 5 bases, with 10 bases sitting between them. The CDR3 spells CASSFQGLYGYTF. Written as DNA, the CDR3 is TGTGCCAGCAGCTTTCAGGGACTATATGGCTACACCTTC.

V usage is TRBV24-1 and J usage is TRBJ2-6, with no clear D. Germline CDR1 is KGHDR and CDR2 is SFDVKD. The CDR3 runs to 16 residues. V lost 5 bases and J 0 bases, leaving 10 bases between the germline ends. CDR3 bases: TGTGCCACCAGTGCCCCGACGGCCTCTGGGGCCAACGTCCTGACTTTC. Its protein product is CATSAPTASGANVLTF.

The chain links TRBV28 to TRBJ1-1; possible D gene TRBD1, 5 bases. Germline-derived CDR1 and CDR2 are MDHEN and SYDVKM. The V end lost 8 bases, the J end lost 3 bases, and 22 bases lay between the germline ends. CDR3 length equals 16 residues. The CDR3 bases are TGTGCCAGCGACGCCTCATTAAGGGGATGGGACACTGAAGCTTTCTTT. It is translated as CASDASLRGWDTEAFF.

This clone was counted a single time. The V gene is TRBV7-9, the J gene TRBJ2-7; a weak D match, TRBD1 (6 bases). Trimming took off 2 bases at V and 5 bases at J, with 13 bases between the two ends. CDR1 and CDR2 (germline): SEHNR, FQNEAQ (reference sequence). The length of the CDR3 is 14 residues. The CDR3 loop reads CASSLFVTGNEQYF. The CDR3 bases are TGTGCCAGCAGCTTATTTGTCACAGGGAACGAGCAGTACTTC.

The genes are TRBV5-4 and TRBJ2-1; D uncertain. The germline gives CDR1 SGHNT, CDR2 YYREEE (reference sequence). V lost 1 base and J 8 bases, leaving 19 bases between the germline ends. This CDR3 has 16 residues. The DNA for the CDR3 is TGTGCCAGCAGCTTGCAATCGCCGACCCACCCAGATGAGCAGTTCTTC. Translating gives CASSLQSPTHPDEQFF.

V gene TRBV19 combines with J gene TRBJ2-1; D is undetermined. The CDR3 runs to 16 residues. CDR1 is LNHDA, CDR2 SQIVND, per germline (reference sequence). Trimming removed 5 bases at V and 0 bases at J, with 14 bases between. The CDR3 nucleotides are TGTGCCAGTAGTCTCACTTATTTCAACTCCTACAATGAGCAGTTCTTC. Encoded protein: CASSLTYFNSYNEQFF.

This clone appeared once. The chain combines TRBV6-5 with TRBJ2-7; possibly TRBD2 for D (7 bases). Germline V lookup: CDR1 MNHEY, CDR2 SVGAGI. This CDR3 has 15 amino acids. The V and J ends lost 6 bases and 3 bases respectively, with 18 bases between them. In DNA form, the CDR3 reads TGTGCCAGCAGAAGAGCGGGGCAGGGGTTCTACGAGCAGTACTTC. Translated: CASRRAGQGFYEQYF.

The chain combines TRBV2 with TRBJ2-7, with 11 bases fitting TRBD2. This CDR3 is 14 amino acids long. Germline V CDR1 and CDR2: SNHLY, FYNNEI. After removal of 2 bases from V and 4 bases from J, the junction contained 1 base not matched to a gene. The CDR3 here is CASSETSGSYEQYF. For the CDR3, the DNA is TGTGCCAGCAGTGAAACTAGCGGGAGTTACGAGCAGTACTTC.

The rearrangement joins TRBV5-5 to TRBJ2-7; D not certain. Trimming cost V 7 bases and J 0 bases, with 11 bases left between them. This CDR3 contains 13 residues. Per germline, CDR1 SGHKS and CDR2 YYEKEE (reference sequence). CDR3 sequence: CASRALSSYEQYF. The CDR3 region has the DNA TGTGCCAGCCGGGCGCTCAGCTCCTACGAGCAGTACTTC. The variable domain in full, with the rest retrieved from reference TRBV5-5 and TRBJ2-7, is DAGVTQSPTHLIKTRGQQVTLRCSPISGHKSVSWYQQVLGQGPQFIFQYYEKEERGRGNFPDRFSARQFPNYSSELNVNALLLGDSALYLCASRALSSYEQYFGPGTRLTVT.

The chain has TRBV28 and TRBJ1-3; D gene unclear. Germline V CDR1 and CDR2: MDHEN, SYDVKM. The V end was cut by 2 bases, the J end by 4 bases, with 3 bases between. There are 12 residues in the CDR3. The CDR3 is CASSLKGNTIYF. The CDR3 region has the DNA TGTGCCAGCAGTTTAAAGGGAAACACCATATATTTT.

The chain carries TRBV5-1 and TRBJ1-2, with unresolved D. V lost 4 bases, J lost 5 bases, and 9 bases lay in between. The CDR3 consists of 12 residues. Per the germline V gene, CDR1 is SGHRS and CDR2 is YFSETQ. DNA for the CDR3: TGCGCCAGCAGCGACGGCGGGTATGGCTACACCTTC. This gives the protein CASSDGGYGYTF.

The V and J genes are TRBV24-1 and TRBJ2-7, with D perhaps given as TRBD1 or TRBD2 (5 bases each). The CDR3 has 15 amino acids. Germline V gene lookup returns CDR1 KGHDR and CDR2 SFDVKD. The V gene lost 4 bases and the J gene lost 3 bases, with 15 bases spanning the gap. CDR3: CATSDPRDPFYEQYF. CDR3 DNA sequence: TGTGCCACCAGTGACCCCAGGGACCCCTTCTACGAGCAGTACTTC.

This chain uses TRBV7-6 with TRBJ1-4, with D possibly matching TRBD1 (6 bases). In germline, CDR1 is SGHVS, CDR2 FNYEAQ. Trimming stripped 5 bases from V and 7 bases from J, with 17 bases between. This CDR3 has 15 residues. This CDR3 is CASSPQEGGREKLFF. CDR3 nucleotide sequence: TGTGCCAGCAGCCCCCAAGAGGGGGGTCGTGAAAAACTGTTTTTT.

This chain connects TRBV25-1 to TRBJ1-1; the D gene is possibly TRBD1 (6 bases). This CDR3 spans 14 amino acids. Germline V CDR1 and CDR2: MGHDK, SYGVNS. V was cut by 4 bases and J by 7 bases, with 16 bases left in between. The CDR3 bases are TGTGCCAGCAGTGTGCCGGGACAAATTGGTGAAGCTTTCTTT. Its translation: CASSVPGQIGEAFF.

The chain's CDR3 is CASRTGLTDTQYF. The CDR3 DNA follows: TGTGCCAGCAGGACAGGCCTTACAGATACGCAGTATTTT. V is TRBV6-5 and J is TRBJ2-3; maybe TRBD1 (6 bases). CDR3 size: 13 residues. Germline V gene lookup returns CDR1 MNHEY and CDR2 SVGAGI. Trimming took 6 bases from V and 3 from J, leaving 10 bases between them.

V and J are TRBV7-8 and TRBJ1-2; TRBD1 aligns across 9 bases. Unmatched junction bases numbered 9, after V lost 3 bases and J lost 7 bases. Looked up from germline, CDR1 is SGHVS and CDR2 is FQNEAQ. This CDR3 spans 15 amino acids. The CDR3 DNA sequence: TGTGCCAGCAGCTTGTTTTCGGGACAGGGCACTGGCTACACCTTC. Amino acid sequence: CASSLFSGQGTGYTF.

In this sample, this clone turned up once. As DNA, the CDR3 is TGTGCCAGCAGTACAGGGGGCGCGGTTCAGCCCCAGCATTTT. Protein sequence: CASSTGGAVQPQHF. This sequence joins TRBV28 and TRBJ1-5; 9 bases align to TRBD1. Germline lookup yields CDR1 MDHEN and CDR2 SYDVKM. V shed 5 bases and J 6 bases; nucleotides not matched to a gene: 5. This CDR3 contains 14 residues.

In regard to this clone: An end of the junction differs from the germline gene, which may be a read error. The V call is TRBV7-7, the J call TRBJ2-1, with 9 positions matching TRBD2. Germline CDR1 reads SSHAT; CDR2 reads FNYEAQ (reference sequence). This CDR3 contains 18 residues. The CDR3 loop reads CASSLRAGGGGPYNEQFF. CDR3 in DNA: TGTGCTAGCAGCTTAAGGGCGGGCGGGGGGGGCCCCTACAATGAGCAGTTCTTC.

The chain carries TRBV19 and TRBJ1-3, with TRBD1 identical over 11 bases. V lost 8 bases, J lost 1 base, and 7 bases stayed unmatched. Germline V gene lookup returns CDR1 LNHDA and CDR2 SQIVND (reference sequence). The CDR3 sequence is 16 residues long. The CDR3: CASSWTGGASGNTIYF. CDR3 bases: TGTGCCAGTTCCTGGACAGGGGGCGCTTCTGGAAACACCATATATTTT.

The chain has TRBV5-4 and TRBJ2-1; no definite D call. V lost 3 bases and J 0 bases, leaving 13 bases between the germline ends. CDR3 length: 16 amino acids. Germline CDR1 SGHNT, CDR2 YYREEE (reference sequence). DNA for the CDR3: TGTGCCAGCAGCTCAACGGCGGCTAGCTCCTACAATGAGCAGTTCTTC. Protein sequence: CASSSTAASSYNEQFF.

CDR3 DNA sequence: TGCAGCGCCAACCTGGGACGGGGGGGAGGTGAGCAGTTCTTC. This gives the protein CSANLGRGGGEQFF. The chain uses TRBV29-1 and TRBJ2-1, with TRBD2 matching over 8 bases. The germline V gene has CDR1 SQVTM and CDR2 ANQGSEA. The trim removed 7 bases at V and 9 bases at J, leaving 14 bases unmatched. CDR3 size: 14 residues.

The chain recombines TRBV21-1 with TRBJ2-1; TRBD2 is the table's D call and was not checked against the DNA. TRBV21-1 is recorded as a pseudogene. The CDR3 covers 16 residues. The CDR3 DNA reads TGTGCCAGCAGCAATGGGGGAAGCGGGGGGCTCAATGAGCAGTTCTTC. Translated, it gives CASSNGGSGGLNEQFF.

The chain uses TRBV28 and TRBJ2-7; 13 positions match TRBD2. The junction had 2 bases not matched to a gene; V was cut back by 0 bases and J by 3 bases. CDR1 and CDR2 from the germline V gene are MDHEN and SYDVKM. The CDR3 consists of 16 residues. The CDR3 DNA sequence: TGTGCCAGCAGTTTATGGGGACTAGCGGGACGCTACGAGCAGTACTTC. Translation: CASSLWGLAGRYEQYF.

The V gene is TRBV28, the J gene TRBJ2-5; D remains ambiguous. V lost 2 bases and J 6 bases, leaving 13 bases between the germline ends. Germline V gene sequence: CDR1 MDHEN, CDR2 SYDVKM. The CDR3 runs to 14 residues. CDR3 sequence: CASSLAAGGQTQYF. CDR3 nucleotide sequence: TGTGCCAGCAGTTTAGCGGCAGGCGGACAGACCCAGTACTTC.

This clone showed up just a few times. The chain has TRBV2 and TRBJ2-1; 9 bases match TRBD2. The J segment lost 6 bases and the V segment lost 4 bases, leaving 7 bases of the junction unmatched. This CDR3 has 15 amino acids. Germline V gene lookup returns CDR1 SNHLY and CDR2 FYNNEI. This CDR3 reads CASSVGGRATNEQFF. The CDR3, as DNA: TGTGCCAGCAGTGTCGGCGGGAGGGCCACCAATGAGCAGTTCTTC. The full variable domain, completed using reference TRBV2 and TRBJ2-1, is EPEVTQTPSHQVTQMGQEVILRCVPISNHLYFYWYRQILGQKVEFLVSFYNNEISEKSEIFDDQFSVERPDGSNFTLKIRSTKLEDSAMYFCASSVGGRATNEQFFGPGTRLTVL.

V and J are TRBV7-2 and TRBJ2-3, with 7 nucleotides matching TRBD1. The CDR3 has 13 residues. Germline V lookup: CDR1 SGHTA, CDR2 FQGNSA. After removal of 3 bases from V and 6 bases from J, the junction contained 3 bases not matched to a gene. CDR3 in amino acids: CASSLTGMDTQYF. The CDR3 region has the DNA TGTGCCAGCAGCTTGACAGGGATGGATACGCAGTATTTT.

The V gene is TRBV12-5, the J gene TRBJ2-3; D is possibly TRBD1 (5 bases). Trimming removed 3 bases from V and 2 bases from J, with 12 bases in between. This CDR3 has 15 residues. The germline CDR1 and CDR2 sequences are LGHNT and FRNRAP. The CDR3 DNA reads TGTGCTAGTGGTTTAGGGGCAGCATACACAGATACGCAGTATTTT. Encoded protein: CASGLGAAYTDTQYF.